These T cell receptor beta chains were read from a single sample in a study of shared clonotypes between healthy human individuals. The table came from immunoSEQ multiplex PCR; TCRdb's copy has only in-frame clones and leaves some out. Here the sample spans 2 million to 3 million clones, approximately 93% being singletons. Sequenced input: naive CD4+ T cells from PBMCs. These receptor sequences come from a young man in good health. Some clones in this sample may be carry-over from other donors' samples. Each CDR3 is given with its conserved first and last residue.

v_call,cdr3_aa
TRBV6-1,CASSESGTGKVF
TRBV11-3,CASRYRTARQHF
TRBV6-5,CASWRAGSYEQYF
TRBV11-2,CASSAGQGEYNEQFF
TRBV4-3,CASSQVYTITSYEQYF
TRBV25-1,CASSETSGATYEQYF
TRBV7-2,CASSYDGQANTEAFF
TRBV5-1,CASSYGLAANTGELFF
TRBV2,CASSEAGLMAYYNEQFF
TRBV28,CASSLMSLAGSYEQYF
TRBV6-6,CASSYSTGNQYF
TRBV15,CATSRETVSSYNSPLHF
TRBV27,CASSDMGIQETQYF
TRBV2,CAGAEGGPYEQYF
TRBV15,CATSRDWAGHQPQHF
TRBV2,CASFLSTDTQYF
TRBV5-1,CASSLLLAGGPDEQFF
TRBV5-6,CASSSGPGRTDTQYF
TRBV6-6,CASSYRAGYQETQYF
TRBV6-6,CASTRGYTGELFF
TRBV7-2,CASSPLGRLAGGAAQYF
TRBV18,CASSAQGPGNTIYF
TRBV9,CASSVHGSGELFF
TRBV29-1,CSVVSDSYEQYF
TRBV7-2,CASSSQGGGIYEQYF
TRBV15,CATSRDRGGSLDTQYF
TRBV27,CASRMTDSPGTKNIQYF
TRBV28,CASSLTGQGAAGYTF
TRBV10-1,CASSEGPNYGYTF
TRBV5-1,CASGTGGLGGELFF
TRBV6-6,CATSRGVNTGELFF
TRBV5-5,CASSLDRQETQYF
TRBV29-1,CSSYNYGYTF
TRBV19,CASRPSGRGYMNTEAFF
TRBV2,CASRQESYEQYF
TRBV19,CASSIGRQLNTEAFF
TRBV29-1,CSVGTVYETQYF
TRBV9,CASGQGSGANVLTF
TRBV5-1,CASSLGLLQETQYF
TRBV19,CASSIGYRGRGGNTEAFF
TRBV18,CASSPTGPTIDEQYF
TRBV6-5,CASSRGTGSGNTIYF
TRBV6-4,CASSLEITGELFF
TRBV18,CASSPGLGYGYTF
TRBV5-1,CASTPGPEGTEAFF
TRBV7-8,CASSFTENQPQHF
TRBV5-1,CASSLRLGVYEQFF
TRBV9,CASSATEGEKLFF
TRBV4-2,CASSQVTSGNYEQYF